The 9 T cell receptor beta chains listed next were all sequenced from one sample in a study of cytomegalovirus exposure and HLA in healthy donors. Use of 60 Vbeta and 13 Jbeta primers characterized the PCR. Generated by immunoSEQ multiplex PCR, the TCRdb table keeps only in-frame clones and is missing some. The data contain about 150,000 clones, about four fifths of them singletons. Sequencing was carried out using PBMCs. The receptors originated from a boy younger than 10 in good health and CMV-seronegative.

V usage is TRBV7-9 and J usage is TRBJ1-2; D perhaps matches TRBD1 (5 bases). From germline, CDR1 is SEHNR and CDR2 FQNEAQ (reference sequence). The germline V and J ends were trimmed by 5 bases and 4 bases, with 14 bases remaining between them. The CDR3 sequence is 14 residues long. The CDR3 region is CASSPEGPGYGYTF. The CDR3 DNA is TGTGCCAGCAGCCCGGAGGGGCCGGGCTATGGCTACACCTTC.

The genes are TRBV28 and TRBJ1-5; possibly TRBD1 for D (6 bases). V lost 6 bases and J lost 0, with 21 bases in between. The CDR3 is 18 amino acids. Germline CDR1 MDHEN, CDR2 SYDVKM. The CDR3 loop reads CASSTTTGHQYSNQPQHF. The CDR3 bases are TGTGCCAGCAGCACTACAACAGGGCACCAATATAGCAATCAGCCCCAGCATTTT.

The chain uses TRBV5-1 and TRBJ2-3; possibly TRBD1 for D (6 bases). The CDR3 contains 14 residues. Trimming removed 4 bases at V and 3 bases at J, with 12 bases between. Germline V CDR1 and CDR2: SGHRS, YFSETQ. CDR3 nucleotides: TGCGCCAGCAGCACTGGGGGCATTACAGATACGCAGTATTTT. Translating gives CASSTGGITDTQYF.

V gene TRBV6-5 combines with J gene TRBJ2-7; TRBD2 aligns across 7 bases. V was pared by 2 bases and J by 5 bases, with 12 bases of the junction left unmatched. This CDR3 is built from 16 residues. Looked up from germline, CDR1 is MNHEY and CDR2 is SVGAGI. In nucleotides, the CDR3 is TGTGCCAGCAGTTACGCTAGCGGAGCCGAGACCAACGAGCAGTACTTC. Its protein is CASSYASGAETNEQYF.

The CDR3 DNA is TGTGCCAGCTCCCCGGGGGAGCGTTTGCCGTTCTTC. This codes for CASSPGERLPFF. The chain links TRBV18 to TRBJ2-1; D perhaps matches TRBD2 (6 bases). CDR3 length: 12 residues. The V end was cut by 6 bases, the J end by 15 bases, with 18 bases between. Germline V gene sequence: CDR1 KGHSH, CDR2 LQKENI.

The chain combines TRBV4-1 with TRBJ1-3; TRBD1 might be the D (5 bases). CDR3 size: 15 residues. V was shortened by 2 bases and J by 0 bases, with 8 bases between the two germline ends. CDR1 and CDR2 (germline): MGHRA, YSYEKL. In DNA form, the CDR3 reads TGCGCCAGCAGCCAAAGGGGTCTCTCTGGAAACACCATATATTTT. Its translation is CASSQRGLSGNTIYF.

V usage is TRBV7-9 and J usage is TRBJ2-1; the match to TRBD2 covers 8 bases. The CDR3 has 17 amino acids. Germline CDR1 SEHNR, CDR2 FQNEAQ (reference sequence). The V gene end was trimmed by 5 bases and the J gene end by 4 bases; junction bases not matched to a gene: 13. CDR3 in amino acids: CASSIPSGGGRYNEQFF. The CDR3 coding sequence is TGTGCCAGCAGCATCCCCTCTGGAGGCGGGAGGTACAATGAGCAGTTCTTC.

The chain couples TRBV5-1 to TRBJ1-1, with 8 positions matching TRBD1. Germline V gives CDR1 SGHRS, CDR2 YFSETQ. V shed 0 bases, J shed 4 bases, and the junction held 5 bases outside the gene matches. The CDR3 totals 15 residues. This CDR3 is CASSLGQGTFTEAFF. Here the CDR3 DNA reads TGCGCCAGCAGCTTGGGACAGGGGACTTTCACTGAAGCTTTCTTT.

This clone was recorded a few times. The chain carries TRBV28 and TRBJ1-4; D not resolved. The CDR3 spans 12 residues. The germline V gene encodes CDR1 MDHEN and CDR2 SYDVKM. The V end was cut by 5 bases, the J end by 6 bases, with 7 bases between. CDR3 loop: CASSPSHEKLFF. For the CDR3, the DNA is TGTGCCAGCAGTCCGTCCCATGAAAAACTGTTTTTT.